The 5 T cell receptor beta chains reported below all come from one sample, sequenced in a study of metastatic and nonmetastatic thyroid tumors. TCRdb re-called the PCR reads with MiXCR. This repertoire shows approximately 7,000 clones, over 15% found once; its top ten account for 24%. Not a single patient had been given any form of treatment at any point before undergoing thyroid surgery. Sequencing input: adjacent normal tissue. These TCRs come from a male donor with papillary thyroid cancer or a benign thyroid nodule (not recorded which). Some clones in this sample may be carry-over from other donors' samples.

The chain carries TRBV5-1 and TRBJ2-1, with 11 bases lining up with TRBD2. Germline V gene data show CDR1 as SGHRS and CDR2 as YFSETQ. With 4 bases clipped from V and 4 bases from J, the junction kept 4 bases outside the gene matches. The CDR3 runs to 15 residues. DNA of the CDR3: TGCGCCAGCAGCGTGACTAGCGGGGTATACAATGAGCAGTTCTTC. It is translated as CASSVTSGVYNEQFF. The full variable domain, with the rest looked up from reference TRBV5-1 and TRBJ2-1, is KAGVTQTPRYLIKTRGQQVTLSCSPISGHRSVSWYQQTPGQGLQFLFEYFSETQRNKGNFPGRFSGRQFSNSRSEMNVSTLELGDSALYLCASSVTSGVYNEQFFGPGTRLTVL.

This chain's CDR3 is CASSPGTEKETQYF. The CDR3 DNA sequence: TGTGCCAGCAGTCCCGGGACTGAAAAAGAGACCCAGTACTTC. The rearrangement links TRBV6-1 to TRBJ2-5; the D gene is possibly TRBD2 (6 bases). The CDR3 sequence is 14 residues long. Trimming cost V 5 bases and J 3 bases, with 13 bases left between them. Germline V gene lookup returns CDR1 MNHNS and CDR2 SASEGT.

The V and J genes are TRBV20-1 and TRBJ2-7; 8 nucleotides line up with TRBD1. V gave up 6 bases and J gave up 7 bases; unmatched junction bases: 8. CDR1 and CDR2 (germline): DFQATT, SNEGSKA (reference sequence). The CDR3 has 12 amino acids. The CDR3: CSADRETTEQYV. CDR3 coding DNA: TGCAGTGCGGACAGGGAGACTACGGAGCAGTACGTC.

This clone was counted at least ten times. V is TRBV6-2 or TRBV6-3 and J is TRBJ2-5, with D possibly being TRBD1 (5 bases). The germline V gene encodes CDR1 MNHEY and CDR2 SVGEGT. The CDR3 sequence is 14 residues long. The V end lost 5 bases, the J end lost 5 bases, and 15 bases lay between the germline ends. The CDR3: CASSRRGQLETQYF. The CDR3 DNA follows: TGTGCCAGCAGTCGAAGGGGCCAGCTGGAGACCCAGTACTTC.

The chain is built from TRBV11-2 and TRBJ1-6, with 7 bases aligning to TRBD1. Germline CDR1 SGHAT, CDR2 FQNNGV. The CDR3 has 16 amino acids. Trimming at V came to 5 bases and at J to 9 bases, leaving 13 bases not matched to a gene. The CDR3 DNA sequence: TGTGCCAGCAGCGTTGGCTACAGGGGAGGTCGTTCACCCCTCCACTTT. Translated: CASSVGYRGGRSPLHF.